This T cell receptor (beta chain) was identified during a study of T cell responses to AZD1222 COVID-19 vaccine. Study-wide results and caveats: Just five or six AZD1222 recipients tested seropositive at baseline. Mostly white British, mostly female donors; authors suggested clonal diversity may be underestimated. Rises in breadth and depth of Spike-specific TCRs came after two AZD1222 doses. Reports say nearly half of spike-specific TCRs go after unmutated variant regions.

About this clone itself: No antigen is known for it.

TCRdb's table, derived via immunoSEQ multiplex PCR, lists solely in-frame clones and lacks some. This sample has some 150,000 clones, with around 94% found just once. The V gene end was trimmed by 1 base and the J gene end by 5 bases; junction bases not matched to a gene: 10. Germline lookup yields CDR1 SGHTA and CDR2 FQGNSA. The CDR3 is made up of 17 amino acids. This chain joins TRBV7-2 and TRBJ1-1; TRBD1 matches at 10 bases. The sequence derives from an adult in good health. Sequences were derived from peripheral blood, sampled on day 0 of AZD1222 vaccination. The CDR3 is CASSLVGTGVPGTEAFF. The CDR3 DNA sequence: TGTGCCAGCAGCTTAGTTGGGACAGGGGTCCCAGGGACTGAAGCTTTCTTT.